This TCR beta chain is from a study of T-cell memory formation after mild COVID-19. Study-wide results and limits: Unconfirmed was the SARS-CoV-2 specificity of second-wave clones that peaked on day 37. A second wave expanding day 15 to 37 was CD4+-biased; contracting clones were balanced. Pre-infection memory showed some responding clones, and this suggested that cross-reactive memory joined. Contracting clones localized mainly to CM and EM when CD4+ and mainly to EMRA when CD8+.

Trimming stripped 4 bases from V and 9 bases from J, with 13 bases between. Germline CDR1 reads SEHNR; CDR2 reads FQNEAQ (reference sequence). This CDR3 has 13 residues. In regard to this clonotype: The antigen remains unidentified.

In TCRdb, the 5' RACE reads were re-called with MiXCR into one record per CDR3 protein. There are under 450,000 distinct CDR3 sequences in the sample; under 25% occur only once, and about 12% lies in the top ten. J is TRBJ2-1 and V is TRBV7-9, with D possibly matching TRBD1 (6 bases). This receptor was obtained from an adult woman who had mild COVID-19 (a few samples of this study predate the infection). Cell type and time point are not known. Sample: PBMCs or a T cell subset sorted from them (not recorded which). In nucleotides, the CDR3 is TGTGCCAGCAGCTCGGACAGCCTCCCTGAGCAGTTCTTC. Its protein is CASSSDSLPEQFF. The variable domain in full, with the rest retrieved from reference TRBV7-9 and TRBJ2-1, is DTGVSQNPRHKITKRGQNVTFRCDPISEHNRLYWYRQTLGQGPEFLTYFQNEAQLEKSRLLSDRFSAERPKGSFSTLEIQRTEQGDSAMYLCASSSDSLPEQFFGPGTRLTVL.